Sequencing of this T cell receptor (beta chain) was carried out in a study of blood T cells in healthy people across ages. Trimming removed 3 bases from V and 0 bases from J; junction bases left unmatched: 7. This CDR3 has 17 residues. It was with a sample-barcoded 5' primer and a J-beta primer mix that a second PCR of about 6 to 11 cycles was run. TCRdb used MiXCR to reprocess the 5' RACE reads, holding one entry per CDR3 protein. The data show 1.4 million to 1.5 million distinct CDR3 sequences, about 43% seen once. Sequencing used blood. The origin of this receptor is a woman under 30 in good health. The chain joins TRBV12-3 or TRBV12-4 to TRBJ2-1, with 8 bases identical to TRBD1. CDR3 in DNA: TGTGCCAGCAGTTTGGGGGGACAGGTTAGCTCCTACAATGAGCAGTTCTTC. Translation: CASSLGGQVSSYNEQFF.